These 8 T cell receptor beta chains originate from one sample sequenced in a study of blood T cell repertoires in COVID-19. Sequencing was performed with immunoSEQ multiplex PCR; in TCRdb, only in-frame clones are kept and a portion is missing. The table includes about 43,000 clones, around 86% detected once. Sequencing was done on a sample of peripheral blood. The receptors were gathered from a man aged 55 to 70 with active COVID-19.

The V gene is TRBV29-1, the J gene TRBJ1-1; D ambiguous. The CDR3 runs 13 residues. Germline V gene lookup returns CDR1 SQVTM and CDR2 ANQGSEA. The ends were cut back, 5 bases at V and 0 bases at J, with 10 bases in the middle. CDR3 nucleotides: TGCAGCGTTACAGCTTTCATGAACACTGAAGCTTTCTTT. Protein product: CSVTAFMNTEAFF.

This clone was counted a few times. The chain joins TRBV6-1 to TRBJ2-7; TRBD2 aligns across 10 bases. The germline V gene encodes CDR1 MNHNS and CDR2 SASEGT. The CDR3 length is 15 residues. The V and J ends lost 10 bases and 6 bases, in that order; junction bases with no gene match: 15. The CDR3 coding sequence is TGTGCCACCGGGGGGTATCTACTAGCGGGATCCGAGCAGTACTTC. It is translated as CATGGYLLAGSEQYF.

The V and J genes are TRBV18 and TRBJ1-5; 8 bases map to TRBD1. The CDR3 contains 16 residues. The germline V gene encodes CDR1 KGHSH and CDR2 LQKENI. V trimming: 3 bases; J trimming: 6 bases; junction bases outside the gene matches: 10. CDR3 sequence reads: CASSPQTGGPGQPQHF. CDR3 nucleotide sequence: TGTGCCAGCTCACCCCAAACAGGGGGACCGGGTCAGCCCCAGCATTTT.

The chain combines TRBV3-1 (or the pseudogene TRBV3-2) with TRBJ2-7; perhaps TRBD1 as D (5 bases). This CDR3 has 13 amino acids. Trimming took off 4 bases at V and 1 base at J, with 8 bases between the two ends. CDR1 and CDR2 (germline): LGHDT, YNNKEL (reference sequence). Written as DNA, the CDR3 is TGTGCCAGCAGCCTAGGACATTCCTACGAGCAGTACTTC. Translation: CASSLGHSYEQYF.

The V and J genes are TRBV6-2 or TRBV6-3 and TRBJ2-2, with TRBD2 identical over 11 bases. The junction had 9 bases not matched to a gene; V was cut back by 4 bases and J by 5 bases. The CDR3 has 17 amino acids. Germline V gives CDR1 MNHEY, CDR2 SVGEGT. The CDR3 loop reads CASSSWASGRKTGELFF. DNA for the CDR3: TGTGCCAGCAGTTCTTGGGCTAGCGGGAGGAAGACCGGGGAGCTGTTTTTT.

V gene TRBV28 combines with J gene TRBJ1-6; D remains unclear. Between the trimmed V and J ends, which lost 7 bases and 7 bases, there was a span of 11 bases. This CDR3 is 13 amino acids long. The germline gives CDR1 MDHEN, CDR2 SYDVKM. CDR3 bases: TGTGCCAGCACCCTAGACCCGAATTCACCCCTCCACTTT. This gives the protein CASTLDPNSPLHF.

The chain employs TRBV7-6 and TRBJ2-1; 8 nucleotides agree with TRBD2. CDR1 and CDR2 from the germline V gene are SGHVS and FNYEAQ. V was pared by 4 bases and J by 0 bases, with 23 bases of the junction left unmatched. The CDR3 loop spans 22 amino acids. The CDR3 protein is CASSSPSGVSGIQLISYNEQFF. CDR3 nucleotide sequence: TGTGCCAGCAGCTCCCCTTCTGGGGTTAGCGGGATCCAACTGATCTCCTACAATGAGCAGTTCTTC.

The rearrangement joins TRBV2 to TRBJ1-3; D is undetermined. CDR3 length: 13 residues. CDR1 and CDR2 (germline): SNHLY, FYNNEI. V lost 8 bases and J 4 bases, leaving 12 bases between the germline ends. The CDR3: CASGWEAGNTIYF. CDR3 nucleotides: TGTGCCAGCGGTTGGGAGGCGGGAAACACCATATATTTT.